This record looks at one T cell receptor beta chain sequence and its context. Its matching antigen is unknown. Using a J-beta primer mix together with a sample-barcoded 5' primer, a second PCR was run for about 6 to 11 cycles. Through a template-switch adaptor with 12 random nucleotides, each cDNA molecule received a tag. TCRdb reanalysed the 5' RACE reads using MiXCR and keeps one entry per CDR3 protein. The sample records roughly 410,000 distinct CDR3 sequences, about half being singletons. PBMCs, at least 7 million per sample, were isolated. The record originates from a study of blood T cells in healthy people across ages. Study-level results: There were more naive CD4+ cells and higher diversity in long-lived donors than in aged donors.

The CDR3 covers 15 residues. Germline-derived CDR1 and CDR2 are MDHEN and SYDVKM. Trimming removed 5 bases at V and 2 bases at J, with 15 bases between. The source of this sequence is a man in his fifties or sixties in good health. Input material: blood. The chain combines TRBV28 with TRBJ1-2; D possibly corresponds to TRBD1 (5 bases). CDR3 sequence reads: CASSPPGRKNYGYTF. The DNA for the CDR3 is TGTGCCAGCAGTCCACCGGGACGGAAAAACTATGGCTACACCTTC.